This record concerns one T cell receptor beta chain sequence. The study drew participants aged about 18 to 89 years from 24 US areas. The sample belongs to a study of blood T cell repertoires in COVID-19. Here immunoSEQ multiplex PCR was the method, and the copy in TCRdb shows in-frame clones only, minus some. The sample gives around 260,000 clones, about 88% of which show up once; 4.1% is in the top ten. This TCR derives from a man aged 30 to 39 with acute COVID-19. Sequenced input: PBMCs or T cells enriched from blood (not recorded which).

The CDR3 loop reads CASMWRTGGQETQYF. The DNA for the CDR3 is TGTGCCAGCATGTGGCGGACAGGGGGGCAAGAGACCCAGTACTTC. The V gene is TRBV5-4, the J gene TRBJ2-5, with 10 bases identical to TRBD1. CDR3 length: 15 amino acids. In germline, CDR1 is SGHNT, CDR2 YYREEE (reference sequence). V gave up 6 bases and J gave up 2 bases; unmatched junction bases: 7.